The sequence of this TCR beta chain was determined in a study of immune evolution from preneoplasia to lung adenocarcinoma (dated by TCRdb to the early 2020s). Study-level background: HLA loss of heterozygosity was seen in about 7.6%, 15% and 36% of AIS, MIA and ADC lesions, and in no AAH lesions. POLYSOLVER was used to infer Class I HLA alleles from exome data, and LOHHLA was used to detect allele-specific HLA loss. The overall cohort was made up of nearly 55 patients with pulmonary nodules who had surgical resection. The study combined immune gene expression, TCR sequencing and multiplex immunofluorescence to profile immune contexture across lung adenocarcinoma precursors and invasive adenocarcinoma. It was reported in the study that 90 to 120 samples were used for TCR sequencing. Whole exome sequencing and methylation data from the same cohort of nodules were integrated with the immune data. Resected precursor lesions (AAH, AIS, MIA) and invasive adenocarcinomas were each compared against paired morphologically normal lung tissue. The sample size depended on which specimens were available, not on a prior power calculation. The TCR sequencing data were obtained from a few dozen patients.

The immunoSEQ hsTCRbeta Kit was used to sequence TCR beta CDR3 regions from DNA. From the authors' description of their analysis: The ImmunoSEQ Analyzer was used to analyse the TCR sequencing data. T cell clonality was defined as 1 minus Pielou's evenness computed on productive rearrangements. The inverse Simpson index, applied to productive templates, was used to measure T cell diversity. T cell density was defined as TCR beta template counts normalized to usable DNA, with usable DNA estimated by amplification and sequencing of housekeeping genes. Two-sided Kruskal-Wallis tests were used to compare TCR metrics across histologic stages. In TCRdb, the immuneACCESS table is reduced to in-frame sequences with V and J assigned. These tables do not hold every clone; where another copy was compared, an unresolved V gene accounts for under half, and the others remain unexplained. D and trimming come from the DNA, and the V and J calls and clone size come from that table. A total of around 4,400 clones appear in this sample, 79% of them only once. The ten largest clonotypes hold 6.8% of the sample.

Results and caveats for the whole study, not just this receptor: Because all patients were from Japan and China, applicability to Western populations was uncertain. The highest T cell clonality was observed in KRAS-mutant nodules compared with EGFR-mutant or double wild-type lesions. Normal lung had the highest top T cell clone frequencies, and these frequencies appeared to fall progressively from AAH through AIS, MIA and invasive adenocarcinoma. The findings rested on association rather than direct causation, and larger cohorts with long-term follow-up and longitudinal biopsies were considered necessary. Clonality was highest in normal lung, while later-stage lesions appeared to have lower clonality but higher T cell density and diversity.

This clone was picked up one time. What this receptor recognizes is not known. No per-base quality is available; no much larger clone lies one base away. CDR1 is given as MNHEY and CDR2 as SVGAGI, both from the germline V gene. V loses 3 bases of germline sequence and J loses 6 bases, and the interval between the two ends is 12 bases. The CDR3 runs 13 residues from the cysteine to the phenylalanine. Kept here is only the CDR3 DNA, which spans 39 bases and is read in frame from base 1. The patients had resection in Japan or China between 2014 and 2017. Histologic diagnosis of each case was confirmed independently by two lung cancer pathologists on H&E slides. For nucleic acid extraction, premalignant or tumor cells were enriched by macro-dissection following pathologic assessment. FFPE tissue was used for DNA isolation with the AllPrep DNA/RNA FFPE Kit.

Recombination joined TRBV6-5 with TRBJ2-7; matching of 6 bases hints at TRBD1 as the D gene. Input material: FFPE minimally invasive lung adenocarcinoma tissue. Sample cell subset or site, as interpreted from the label and publication: micro-invasive lung adenocarcinoma (MIA). The sequence was collected from a person aged 50-75 years with lung adenocarcinoma. The DNA sequence reads TGTGCCAGCAGTTATAGGGACAACGGCGAGCAGTACTTC. It translates to CASSYRDNGEQYF.